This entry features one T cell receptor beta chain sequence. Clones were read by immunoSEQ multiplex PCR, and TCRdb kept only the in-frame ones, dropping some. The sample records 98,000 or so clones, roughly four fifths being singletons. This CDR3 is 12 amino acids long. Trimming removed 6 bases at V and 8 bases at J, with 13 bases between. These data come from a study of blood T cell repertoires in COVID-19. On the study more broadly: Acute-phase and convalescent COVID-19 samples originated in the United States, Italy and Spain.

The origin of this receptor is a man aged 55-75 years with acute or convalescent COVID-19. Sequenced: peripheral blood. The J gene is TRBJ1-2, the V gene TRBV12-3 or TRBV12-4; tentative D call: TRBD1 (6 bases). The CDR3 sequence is CASSGGAWGYTF. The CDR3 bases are TGTGCCAGCAGCGGGGGGGCGTGGGGCTACACCTTC.